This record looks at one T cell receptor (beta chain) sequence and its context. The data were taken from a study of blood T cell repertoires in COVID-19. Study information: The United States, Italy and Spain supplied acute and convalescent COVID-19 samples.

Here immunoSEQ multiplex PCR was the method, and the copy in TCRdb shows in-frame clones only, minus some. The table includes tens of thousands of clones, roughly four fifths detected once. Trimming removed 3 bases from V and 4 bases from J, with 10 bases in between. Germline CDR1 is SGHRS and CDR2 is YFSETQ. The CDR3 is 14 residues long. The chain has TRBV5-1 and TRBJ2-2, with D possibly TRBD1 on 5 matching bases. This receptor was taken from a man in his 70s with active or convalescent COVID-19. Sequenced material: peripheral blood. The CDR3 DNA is TGCGCCAGCAGCTCCACAGGTGCCACCGGGGAGCTGTTTTTT. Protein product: CASSSTGATGELFF.